The entry that follows covers one TCR beta chain sequence. Per germline, CDR1 MNHEY and CDR2 SVGAGI. V was pared by 0 bases and J by 2 bases, with 14 bases between. The CDR3 contains 16 residues. Clones were read by immunoSEQ multiplex PCR, and TCRdb kept only the in-frame ones, dropping some. Of tens of thousands of clones in the sample, 89% were seen once. The sample belongs to a study of control samples from healthy donors and cancer patients. This receptor was identified in a man aged 45 to 65 in good health. The chain links TRBV6-5 to TRBJ2-7; TRBD2 might be the D (5 bases). Sequenced: blood. In DNA, the CDR3 is TGTGCCAGCAGTTACTCGGGAAGCGGATCTACCTACGAGCAGTACTTC. Its translation is CASSYSGSGSTYEQYF.